Each of the 9 T cell receptor beta chains below was sequenced from the same sample in a study of blood T cell repertoires in COVID-19. Profiling relied on immunoSEQ multiplex PCR, and the TCRdb table lists in-frame clones only, not all of them. The repertoire consists of roughly 120,000 clones, with approximately 85% occurring once and the leading ten covering approximately 3%. Sample: peripheral blood. All receptors come from a woman of 80 years or more with COVID-19, enrolled during active disease.

This chain links TRBV28 with TRBJ2-7; D gene ambiguous. This CDR3 region has 11 residues. The V end was cut by 4 bases, the J end by 2 bases, with 3 bases between. Germline assignment: CDR1 MDHEN and CDR2 SYDVKM. CDR3 protein: CASSSPYEQYF. In DNA, the CDR3 is TGTGCCAGCAGTTCTCCCTACGAGCAGTACTTC.

V usage is TRBV5-6 and J usage is TRBJ1-5, with 9 bases identical to TRBD1. Germline V lookup: CDR1 SGHDT, CDR2 YYEEEE. There are 17 residues in the CDR3. Trimming cost V 4 bases and J 6 bases; bases outside gene matches: 14. CDR3 in DNA: TGTGCCAGCAGCAGCAGGACGACAGGGGGGGACGCTCAGCCCCAGCATTTT. It codes for CASSSRTTGGDAQPQHF.

The rearrangement joins TRBV7-2 to TRBJ1-2; 10 bases line up with TRBD1. The V segment lost 5 bases and the J segment 6 bases; nucleotides outside the gene matches: 12. This CDR3 region has 16 residues. The germline CDR1 and CDR2 sequences are SGHTA and FQGNSA. In DNA, the CDR3 is TGTGCCAGCAGCCGGCTGGGGACAGGGGCCAGGGATGGCTACACCTTC. Translated, it gives CASSRLGTGARDGYTF.

This clone was seen only once. The genes are TRBV6-1 and TRBJ2-2; TRBD2 matches 13 bases. The germline CDR1 and CDR2 sequences are MNHNS and SASEGT. This CDR3 contains 18 residues. V lost 4 bases and J lost 0; bases outside the gene matches: 5. In nucleotides, the CDR3 is TGTGCCAGCAGTGCGGGACTAGCGGGAAACGCGAACACCGGGGAGCTGTTTTTT. Amino acids: CASSAGLAGNANTGELFF.

The gene calls are TRBV10-2 and TRBJ1-2; TRBD1 might be the D (6 bases). This CDR3 is built from 13 residues. Germline CDR1 and CDR2: WSHSY and SAAADI. Trimming took 4 bases from V and 8 from J, leaving 14 bases between them. In nucleotides, the CDR3 is TGCGCCAGCAGTGGACAGGCCGGATTGGGCTACACCTTC. Translation gives CASSGQAGLGYTF.

The rearrangement links TRBV5-1 to TRBJ1-6; 9 bases align to TRBD1. This CDR3 is built from 17 residues. Trimming removed 5 bases from V and 5 bases from J; junction bases left unmatched: 11. Germline assignment: CDR1 SGHRS and CDR2 YFSETQ. The CDR3 DNA follows: TGCGCCAGCAGTCCCGGGACAGGGATAACTAATAATTCACCCCTCCACTTT. Protein product: CASSPGTGITNNSPLHF. Full variable domain (remainder filled in from reference TRBV5-1 and TRBJ1-6): KAGVTQTPRYLIKTRGQQVTLSCSPISGHRSVSWYQQTPGQGLQFLFEYFSETQRNKGNFPGRFSGRQFSNSRSEMNVSTLELGDSALYLCASSPGTGITNNSPLHFGNGTRLTVT.

This sequence joins TRBV4-3 and TRBJ2-5; 7 bases map to TRBD1. There are 16 residues in the CDR3. Looked up from germline, CDR1 is LGHNA and CDR2 is YSLEER. V gave up 0 bases and J gave up 3 bases; unmatched junction bases: 7. For the CDR3, the DNA is TGCGCCAGCAGCCAAGACGGGACAGATCCGAAAGAGACCCAGTACTTC. It specifies CASSQDGTDPKETQYF.

The CDR3: CASRSGTANQETQYF. CDR3 bases: TGTGCCAGTAGGTCCGGGACAGCAAACCAAGAGACCCAGTACTTC. The V call is TRBV19, the J call TRBJ2-5; 7 positions agree with TRBD1. Germline V CDR1 and CDR2: LNHDA, SQIVND (reference sequence). The CDR3 contains 15 residues. The V gene end was trimmed by 6 bases and the J gene end by 0 bases; junction bases not matched to a gene: 7.

The chain has TRBV18 and TRBJ1-1, with a tentative D call TRBD1 (6 bases). Germline loops: CDR1 KGHSH, CDR2 LQKENI. V was trimmed by 3 bases and J by 4 bases, leaving 18 bases between them. The CDR3 is made up of 16 amino acids. DNA of the CDR3: TGTGCCAGCTCACCGGTTGTACACAGGGTTGGCACTGAAGCTTTCTTT. It specifies CASSPVVHRVGTEAFF.